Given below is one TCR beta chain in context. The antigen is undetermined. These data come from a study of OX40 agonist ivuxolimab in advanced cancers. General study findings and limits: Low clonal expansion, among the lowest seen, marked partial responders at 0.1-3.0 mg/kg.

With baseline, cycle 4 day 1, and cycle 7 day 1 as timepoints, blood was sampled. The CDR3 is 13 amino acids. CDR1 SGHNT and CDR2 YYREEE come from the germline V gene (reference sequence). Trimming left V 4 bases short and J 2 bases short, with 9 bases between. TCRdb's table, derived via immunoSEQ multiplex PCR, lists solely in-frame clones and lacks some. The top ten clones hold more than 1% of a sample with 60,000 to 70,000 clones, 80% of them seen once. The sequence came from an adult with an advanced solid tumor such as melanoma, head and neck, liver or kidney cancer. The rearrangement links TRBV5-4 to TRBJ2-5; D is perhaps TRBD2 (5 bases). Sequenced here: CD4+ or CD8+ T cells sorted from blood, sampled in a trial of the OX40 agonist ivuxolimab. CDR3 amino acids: CASSPRTQETQYF. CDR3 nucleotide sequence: TGTGCCAGCAGCCCCAGGACTCAAGAGACCCAGTACTTC.